The clone carrying this TCR beta chain has ten or more counts. This specimen belongs to a study of T cells in Graves' hyperthyroidism and ophthalmopathy. Whole-study context: Prior to any treatment, at the point of initial diagnosis, peripheral blood was collected.

Germline CDR1 DFQATT, CDR2 SNEGSKA (reference sequence). This CDR3 is built from 14 residues. Trimming took 3 bases from V and 1 from J, leaving 13 bases between them. Authors of the study amplified TCR beta CDR3 regions from RNA transcripts. During a first-round RT-PCR of the TCR CDR3, the HTBI primer set was used. MiXCR, applied by TCRdb to the multiplex PCR reads, yields one record per CDR3 protein. Of a few hundred thousand distinct CDR3 sequences in the sample, around 16% were seen once. This chain links TRBV20-1 with TRBJ2-7, with D possibly TRBD1 on 6 matching bases. Sequenced material: blood. This TCR came from a woman aged 18-29 years with Graves' hyperthyroidism that later progressed to Graves' ophthalmopathy. CDR3 sequence (DNA): TGCAGTGCTAGGATGGGGGCCCCTTCCTACGAGCAGTACTTC. Amino acid sequence: CSARMGAPSYEQYF.